This is a list of T cell receptor beta chains from one sample in a study of T cell responses to AZD1222 COVID-19 vaccine. Sequencing was performed with immunoSEQ multiplex PCR; in TCRdb, only in-frame clones are kept and a portion is missing. There are 80,000 or so clones in the sample; roughly 88% occur only once, and approximately 5.4% lies in the top ten. The sequenced sample was peripheral blood, obtained on day 0 of MenACWY control vaccination. These receptors all stem from an adult in good health. CDR3s include the opening cysteine and the closing phenylalanine or tryptophan.

j_call,v_call,cdr3_aa
TRBJ1-5,TRBV24-1,CATSDLAQDRYSNQPQHF
TRBJ2-2,TRBV19,CASRRGNLNTGELFF
TRBJ1-4,TRBV3-1/TRBV3-2,CASSPAQGGEKLFF
TRBJ2-7,TRBV19,CASTMGAPNSYEQYF
TRBJ1-2,TRBV19,CASSIGSNYGYTF
TRBJ1-2,TRBV6-5,CASSYSGQVLNYGYTF
TRBJ1-4,TRBV11-3,CASSSGQTGGEKLFF
TRBJ1-3,TRBV19,CASTRDRGPSGNTIYF
TRBJ2-7,TRBV6-5,CASRATLQGEVEQYF
TRBJ1-2,TRBV6-5,CASSYAGGNYGYTF
TRBJ1-2,TRBV29-1,CSVEPTGGVGYTF
TRBJ1-2,TRBV5-1,CASSLVRQGDGYTF
TRBJ1-4,TRBV7-2,CASSLARQGAGEKLFF
TRBJ1-1,TRBV6-5,CASSPDSRLNTEAFF
TRBJ2-7,TRBV6-5,CASSYAGYEQYF
TRBJ1-2,TRBV9,CASSVGDSPYGYTF
TRBJ1-2,TRBV5-1,CASSVGPTESYYGYTF
TRBJ2-1,TRBV28,CASSPTRHNEQFF
TRBJ1-1,TRBV12-3/TRBV12-4,CASSWGANTEAFF
TRBJ1-5,TRBV6-2/TRBV6-3,CASSTPPSAGPNQPQHF
TRBJ1-5,TRBV6-2/TRBV6-3,CASSYEDIDQPQHF
TRBJ1-3,TRBV4-2,CASSQDLSSGNTIYF
TRBJ1-2,TRBV28,CASSFGGIYGYTF